Listed below are T cell receptor beta chains from one sample, sequenced in a study of cytomegalovirus exposure and HLA in healthy donors. Sequenced by immunoSEQ multiplex PCR; TCRdb stores in-frame clones only, minus some. Here the sample spans 150,000 to 200,000 clones, around 80% being singletons. The sequencing sample was made of PBMCs. Receptors originate from a woman in her 40s in good health and CMV-seropositive. Both conserved end residues are part of each CDR3. D genes are given only for firm matches. Not every row has a clone size; where given, it reads once, few, many or a size class.

TRBD1,TRBV7-6,.,TRBJ1-3,TGTGCCAGCAGCTCGGGACAGGACGCATATTTT,CASSSGQDAYF
.,TRBV6-1,.,TRBJ1-1,TGTGCCAGCAGCGTCCCAGGGTTGAACACTGAAGCTTTCTTT,CASSVPGLNTEAFF
TRBD2,TRBV13,.,TRBJ2-3,TGTGCCAGCAGCTTATACGGACTAGCGGGAAGGGGGTCATCAGATACGCAGTATTTT,CASSLYGLAGRGSSDTQYF
TRBD1,TRBV29-1,few,TRBJ2-7,TGCAGCGTTCCCCTAGGACAGGGTTTAAAGCAGTACTTC,CSVPLGQGLKQYF
TRBD2,TRBV9,.,TRBJ2-1,TGTGCCAGCAGCGTAGGGGGGACTAGCCCCTATGAGCAGTTCTTC,CASSVGGTSPYEQFF
TRBD2,TRBV10-3,.,TRBJ2-7,TGTGCCATCGGGACTAGCGGGAGGGGTGAGCAGTACTTC,CAIGTSGRGEQYF
TRBD1,TRBV7-2,few,TRBJ1-4,TGTGCCAGCAGCTTAGGGGACAGGCAGAATGAAAAACTGTTTTTT,CASSLGDRQNEKLFF
TRBD2,TRBV7-2,few,TRBJ2-3,TGTGCCAGCAGCTCCGGGACTAGCGGGATCACAGATACGCAGTATTTT,CASSSGTSGITDTQYF
.,TRBV7-6,few,TRBJ2-7,TGTGCCAGCAGCTTTGGGGAGGGGGGATCCTACGAGCAGTACTTC,CASSFGEGGSYEQYF
.,TRBV5-1,.,TRBJ1-5,TGCACCAGCAGCTCGACGGGGGATAGCAATCAGCCCCAGCATTTT,CTSSSTGDSNQPQHF
TRBD2,TRBV7-9,few,TRBJ2-2,TGTGCCAGCCCGGGGGGTTTCCGGAACACCGGGGAGCTGTTTTTT,CASPGGFRNTGELFF
.,TRBV19,few,TRBJ1-1,TGTGCCAGTAGTAAGCAGGGAATGAACACTGAAGCTTTCTTT,CASSKQGMNTEAFF
TRBD2,TRBV2,.,TRBJ2-5,TGTGCCAGCAGTGATTCCGCAGGGAGGGGAGGGAAGACCCAGTACTTC,CASSDSAGRGGKTQYF
TRBD2,TRBV11-3,.,TRBJ2-1,TGTGCCAGCAGCCCTTATGGACTAGCGGACAATGAGCAGTTCTTC,CASSPYGLADNEQFF
TRBD2,TRBV7-2,once,TRBJ2-3,TGTGCCAGCAGCGCCCAGACGCTAGCGGCAGATACGCAGTATTTT,CASSAQTLAADTQYF
.,TRBV7-9,once,TRBJ2-7,TGTGCCAGCGAGGGCCTCCTTTACGAGCAGTACTTC,CASEGLLYEQYF
.,TRBV28,few,TRBJ1-5,TGTGCCAGCAGTGCACCCAGGGGTGGGGGCAATCAGCCCCAGCATTTT,CASSAPRGGGNQPQHF
.,TRBV29-1,.,TRBJ2-3,TGCAGCGTTGCTTCATCGAGGGCAGATACGCAGTATTTT,CSVASSRADTQYF
.,TRBV5-1,.,TRBJ2-7,TGCGCCAGCAGCTTGGGAGGAGCGAGCTACGAGCAGTACTTC,CASSLGGASYEQYF
.,TRBV11-1,.,TRBJ2-2,TGTGCCAGCAGCCTGGGAGTCGGGGAGCTGTTTTTT,CASSLGVGELFF
TRBD1,TRBV19,few,TRBJ1-2,TGTGCCAGTAGTCCGCAGACAGGGCTTTCTTACACCTTC,CASSPQTGLSYTF
TRBD1,TRBV6-1,few,TRBJ1-5,TGTGCCAGCAGATCTACAGGGGGCGGCAATCAGCCCCAGCATTTT,CASRSTGGGNQPQHF
TRBD1,TRBV15,few,TRBJ1-4,TGTGCCACCAGCAGAGAGTTGGGGACAGGGAATGAAAAACTGTTTTTT,CATSRELGTGNEKLFF
.,TRBV19,.,TRBJ1-2,TGTGCCAGTAGTGGAGACAGTTCCGCCTCCACTGGGAGCTACACCTTC,CASSGDSSASTGSYTF
TRBD1,TRBV28,.,TRBJ2-1,TGTGCCAGCGGCCGGGACAGGGCACGGGACCCTGAGCAGTTCTTC,CASGRDRARDPEQFF
.,TRBV14,.,TRBJ2-7,TGTGCCAGCAGCCAAGGGATAGGGGGCTACGAGCAGTACTTC,CASSQGIGGYEQYF
TRBD1,TRBV7-9,.,TRBJ2-7,TGTGCCAGCAGCCTCGGGACAGGGGATAGCGAGCAGTACTTC,CASSLGTGDSEQYF
TRBD1,TRBV6-1,.,TRBJ2-7,TGTGCCAGCAGCCGGGACAGGGATTACGAGCAGTACTTC,CASSRDRDYEQYF
.,TRBV5-1,.,TRBJ2-2,TGCGCCAGCCGCGACGAGAAAGAAGGGAGGACCGGGGAGCTGTTTTTT,CASRDEKEGRTGELFF
.,TRBV9,once,TRBJ1-4,TGTGCCAGCAGCGACCTGGGAGATTTACCTCCGAGACTGTTTTTT,CASSDLGDLPPRLFF
TRBD1,TRBV29-1,.,TRBJ1-1,TGCAGCGGAGGGACAGCCATGAACACTGAAGCTTTCTTT,CSGGTAMNTEAFF
.,TRBV18,.,TRBJ2-7,TGTGCCAGCTTAGGTCAGCAGGCGAGCTCCTACGAGCAGTACTTC,CASLGQQASSYEQYF
TRBD1,TRBV19,few,TRBJ1-1,TGTGCCAGTACCTATGGGACAGGGGGCCGCCCGAACACTGAAGCTTTCTTT,CASTYGTGGRPNTEAFF
TRBD2,TRBV7-9,.,TRBJ2-7,TGTGCCAGCAGACAGGCCGGGACTAACTACGAGCAGTACTTC,CASRQAGTNYEQYF
TRBD2,TRBV5-4,.,TRBJ2-2,TGTGCCAGCAGCGCCATTGGAGCGGGAGGGCCTTACGGGGAGCTGTTTTTT,CASSAIGAGGPYGELFF
TRBD2,TRBV5-4,few,TRBJ2-1,TGTGCCAGCAGCCCGGGACTAGCGGTGCTTAGCTCCTACAATGAGCAGTTCTTC,CASSPGLAVLSSYNEQFF
.,TRBV7-9,.,TRBJ2-7,TGTGCCAGCAGCTTTTCCGGCGGCGAGCAGTACTTC,CASSFSGGEQYF
.,TRBV10-2,.,TRBJ2-2,TGCGCCAGCAGTGAGTTCTGGGAGGGGGGACAGGAGAACACCGGGGAGCTGTTTTTT,CASSEFWEGGQENTGELFF
.,TRBV2,.,TRBJ1-5,TGTGCCAGCAGTGAACTCTTATTTAGCAATCAGCCCCAGCATTTT,CASSELLFSNQPQHF
.,TRBV10-2,.,TRBJ2-1,TGCGCCAGCATGGAACGGGGTTTAACCCGCTCCTACAATGAGCAGTTCTTC,CASMERGLTRSYNEQFF
.,TRBV6-1,.,TRBJ2-7,TGTGCCAGCAGTGAAATGTTCTCGGGAATCTACGAGCAGTACTTC,CASSEMFSGIYEQYF
.,TRBV6-1,.,TRBJ1-5,TGTGCCATCGGCTTTGCAGGGGACAATCAGCCCCAGCATTTT,CAIGFAGDNQPQHF
TRBD1,TRBV19,.,TRBJ2-4,TGTGCCAGTGCACAGGGGGAAAAAGACATTCAGTACTTC,CASAQGEKDIQYF
TRBD2,TRBV28,.,TRBJ2-5,TGTGCCAGCAGTTCCGTGACTAGCGGGAGGGCCCAAGAGACCCAGTACTTC,CASSSVTSGRAQETQYF
TRBD1,TRBV2,.,TRBJ1-5,TGTGCCAGCAGTTGGGACAGCCCGCGGCAGCCCCAGCATTTT,CASSWDSPRQPQHF
.,TRBV4-2,few,TRBJ2-1,TGTGCCAGCAGCCAGGAGAGGGAAAGGTACAATGAGCAGTTCTTC,CASSQERERYNEQFF
TRBD2,TRBV4-3,.,TRBJ2-1,TGCGCCAGCAGCCAAGATGGGGGACTAGCGGGAACCGGGCCGGGCTACAATGAGCAGTTCTTC,CASSQDGGLAGTGPGYNEQFF
TRBD2,TRBV5-6,.,TRBJ2-3,TGTGCCAGCAGCTTGGTGAGCGGGAGCTCAGATACGCAGTATTTT,CASSLVSGSSDTQYF
.,TRBV6-1,.,TRBJ2-1,TGTGCCAGCAACGGAGGGGAAGGCAATGAGCAGTTCTTC,CASNGGEGNEQFF
TRBD2,TRBV13,few,TRBJ2-5,TGTGCCAGCAGCCTATCAACTCCTAGCGGGATCCAAGAGACCCAGTACTTC,CASSLSTPSGIQETQYF
TRBD2,TRBV7-2,.,TRBJ2-1,TGTGCCAGCAGCCGGGGACTAGGGAAAAATGAGCAGTTCTTC,CASSRGLGKNEQFF
TRBD1,TRBV5-1,.,TRBJ1-4,TGCGCCAGCAGCTGGGGACAGGGGGCGGGAATCGGCGAAAAACTGTTTTTT,CASSWGQGAGIGEKLFF
TRBD2,TRBV28,once,TRBJ2-1,TGTGCCAGCACTAGAGCCGCGACTAGCGGGAGATCGCAGTTCTTC,CASTRAATSGRSQFF
.,TRBV5-4,.,TRBJ2-3,TGTGCCAGCAGCCCGGACAAGGGATCAGATACGCAGTATTTT,CASSPDKGSDTQYF
.,TRBV6-1,.,TRBJ1-5,TGTGCCAGCAGTGACCCTATTCAGCCCCAGCATTTT,CASSDPIQPQHF
.,TRBV30,.,TRBJ2-1,TGTGCCTGGACCGGTACCCTAGCGCCAGCCGGCAATGAGCAGTTCTTC,CAWTGTLAPAGNEQFF
TRBD1,TRBV28,.,TRBJ1-4,TGTGCCAGCAGTCCCGGGACAGGGGAAAAACTGTTTTTT,CASSPGTGEKLFF
TRBD1,TRBV18,once,TRBJ1-1,TGTGCCAGCTCACCAGGACAGGGGGCAAACACTGAAGCTTTCTTT,CASSPGQGANTEAFF